The 18 T cell receptor beta chains presented below share a single source sample, sequenced in a study of T cells in Graves' hyperthyroidism and ophthalmopathy. Amplification of TCR beta CDR3 regions was performed using RNA transcripts as template. HTBI primers were the set used in a first-round RT-PCR of the TCR CDR3. Each CDR3 protein gets one entry after TCRdb re-called the multiplex PCR reads with MiXCR. The table lists about 380,000 distinct CDR3 sequences, approximately 15% of them singletons. The sequenced sample was blood. All receptors come from a woman between 55 and 75 years old with Graves' hyperthyroidism.

This clonotype was seen ten or more times. CDR3 sequence (DNA): TGTGCCAGCAGTAAATCCCCTAGCGGCTCCTACGAGCAGTACTTC. Translation gives CASSKSPSGSYEQYF. This chain joins TRBV6-2 or TRBV6-3 and TRBJ2-7; 7 bases line up with TRBD2. Germline-derived CDR1 and CDR2 are MNHEY and SVGEGT. J lost 0 bases, V lost 5 bases, and 7 bases had no gene match. The CDR3 is made up of 15 amino acids.

This clonotype came up many times. The chain is built from TRBV7-9 and TRBJ2-7; D may match TRBD1 or TRBD2 (5 bases each). V lost 4 bases to trimming and J lost 4 bases, with 14 bases between them. CDR1 and CDR2 (germline): SEHNR, FQNEAQ (reference sequence). The CDR3 contains 14 residues. As DNA, the CDR3 is TGTGCCAGCAGCTCACCGGGGACCGTTTACGAGCAGTACTTC. This codes for CASSSPGTVYEQYF.

This clonotype was seen ten or more times. The rearrangement links TRBV7-9 to TRBJ2-7; tentatively, D is TRBD1 (6 bases). The CDR3 sequence is 12 residues long. Germline V gives CDR1 SEHNR, CDR2 FQNEAQ (reference sequence). The ends were cut back, 6 bases at V and 4 bases at J, with 10 bases in the middle. CDR3 loop: CASSPRGYEQYF. In DNA form, the CDR3 reads TGTGCCAGCAGTCCCAGGGGTTACGAGCAGTACTTC.

This clonotype was counted between two and nine times. CDR3 nucleotides: TGTGCCATCAGTGAACAGGGGTTTGTCAATCAGCCCCAGCATTTT. Amino acid sequence: CAISEQGFVNQPQHF. The rearrangement joins TRBV10-3 to TRBJ1-5, with 7 positions matching TRBD1. CDR1 is ENHRY, CDR2 SYGVKD, per germline. V lost 3 bases, J lost 3 bases, and 5 bases stayed unmatched. CDR3 length: 15 amino acids.

This clonotype was counted many times. J is TRBJ2-3 and V is TRBV7-9; the D is unclear. Germline V gene data show CDR1 as SEHNR and CDR2 as FQNEAQ (reference sequence). V was clipped by 1 base and J by 1 base, with 12 bases between them. The CDR3 is 16 amino acids. The DNA of the CDR3 is TGTGCCAGCAGCTTAGGGGATATACTACGCACAGATACGCAGTATTTT. It encodes CASSLGDILRTDTQYF.

The chain couples TRBV12-3 or TRBV12-4 to TRBJ1-2, with 7 positions matching TRBD1. V was clipped by 6 bases and J by 8 bases; unmatched bases: 9. The CDR3 is 13 residues long. The CDR3 DNA reads as TGTGCCAGCAGCTCGACAGGGACCGACGGCTACACCTTC. This encodes CASSSTGTDGYTF.

This clonotype has a count of ten or more. V gene TRBV20-1 combines with J gene TRBJ2-3; unclear D gene. CDR1 and CDR2 (germline): DFQATT, SNEGSKA (reference sequence). The CDR3 covers 13 residues. V was trimmed by 0 bases and J by 8 bases, leaving 12 bases between them. The CDR3 DNA is TGCAGTGCTAGAGACCACGGACGGTTTACGCAGTATTTT. Its protein product is CSARDHGRFTQYF.

This chain joins TRBV7-3 and TRBJ2-4, with D perhaps assigned TRBD1 or TRBD2 (6 bases each). Germline CDR1 and CDR2: SGHTA and FQGTGA. This CDR3 is built from 14 residues. Trimming stripped 2 bases from V and 14 bases from J, with 19 bases between. CDR3 nucleotides: TGTGCCAGCAGCTTATATCCGGGGGCGTCGATTAAGTACTTC. Protein sequence: CASSLYPGASIKYF.

The chain couples TRBV29-1 to TRBJ2-7; 7 bases agree with TRBD1. In germline, CDR1 is SQVTM, CDR2 ANQGSEA. V gave up 5 bases and J gave up 1 base; unmatched junction bases: 8. This CDR3 is built from 14 residues. The CDR3 loop reads CSVKDRISSYEQYF. CDR3 bases: TGCAGCGTTAAGGACAGGATATCGTCCTACGAGCAGTACTTC.

This clonotype has a handful of counts. The chain links TRBV12-3 or TRBV12-4 to TRBJ2-1, with D tentatively TRBD1 (6 bases). Trimming removed 2 bases from V and 7 bases from J, with 15 bases in between. There are 15 residues in the CDR3. The CDR3 DNA is TGTGCCAGCAGTTTACTTCGGCAGGGGACGAATGAGCAGTTCTTC. Its translation is CASSLLRQGTNEQFF.

The chain carries TRBV7-6 and TRBJ1-2; 8 bases line up with TRBD1. The germline gives CDR1 SGHVS, CDR2 FNYEAQ. Trimming took 4 bases from V and 4 from J; bases not matched to a gene: 11. The CDR3 spans 16 residues. This chain's CDR3 is CASSSYVDRDVYGYTF. DNA of the CDR3: TGTGCCAGCAGCTCGTACGTGGACAGGGATGTCTATGGCTACACCTTC. The full variable domain, its missing parts supplied by reference TRBV7-6 and TRBJ1-2, is GAGVSQSPRYKVTKRGQDVALRCDPISGHVSLYWYRQALGQGPEFLTYFNYEAQQDKSGLPNDRFSAERPEGSISTLTIQRTEQRDSAMYRCASSSYVDRDVYGYTFGSGTRLTVV.

Of note for this clonotype: A much more abundant neighbour one base away suggests this may be a read error. This sequence joins TRBV27 and TRBJ2-5; TRBD1 matches 7 bases. CDR3 length: 15 residues. The ends lost 4 bases at V and 7 bases at J; junction bases unmatched: 12. Germline loops: CDR1 MNHEY, CDR2 SMNVEV (reference sequence). The CDR3 here is CASSWARQGEGTQYF. The CDR3, as DNA: TGTGCCAGCAGTTGGGCCCGTCAGGGGGAAGGGACCCAGTACTTC.

This clonotype came up many times. The gene calls are TRBV6-1 and TRBJ2-5; 14 nucleotides match TRBD2. In germline, CDR1 is MNHNS, CDR2 SASEGT. With V trimmed by 5 bases and J by 5 bases, 10 bases remained unmatched. CDR3 size: 17 residues. The CDR3 protein is CASSSGLAGDPGETQYF. DNA for the CDR3: TGTGCCAGCAGTTCGGGACTAGCGGGAGATCCGGGGGAGACCCAGTACTTC.

This clonotype was counted ten times or more. The chain has TRBV20-1 and TRBJ2-3; tentatively, D is TRBD2 (5 bases). In germline, CDR1 is DFQATT, CDR2 SNEGSKA (reference sequence). V lost 2 bases, J lost 6 bases, and 12 bases lay in between. The CDR3 runs to 13 residues. The chain's CDR3 is CSARMPRVDTQYF. Written as DNA, the CDR3 is TGCAGTGCTAGAATGCCGCGGGTGGATACGCAGTATTTT.

This clonotype was detected only a few times. This sequence joins TRBV2 and TRBJ2-7; 12 bases align to TRBD2. The CDR3 is made up of 14 amino acids. V lost 4 bases to trimming and J lost 5 bases; unmatched junction nucleotides: 3. Germline CDR1 and CDR2: SNHLY and FYNNEI. CDR3 in DNA: TGTGCCAGCAGTGGACTAGCGGGAGAGGACGAGCAGTACTTC. The encoded protein is CASSGLAGEDEQYF.

This clonotype showed up many times. This chain uses TRBV7-9 with TRBJ1-2; D call uncertain. V was trimmed by 3 bases and J by 0 bases, leaving 17 bases between them. The CDR3 is 17 amino acids. Per germline, CDR1 SEHNR and CDR2 FQNEAQ (reference sequence). Here the CDR3 reads CASSFPGSDYPNYGYTF. The CDR3 region has the DNA TGTGCCAGCAGCTTCCCCGGGAGCGATTACCCTAACTATGGCTACACCTTC.

This clonotype was seen repeatedly, ten times or more. The gene calls are TRBV6-1 and TRBJ2-3; 8 bases agree with TRBD1. CDR1 is MNHNS and CDR2 is SASEGT in the germline V gene. Trimming took 6 bases from V and 2 from J; bases not matched to a gene: 13. This CDR3 is 17 amino acids long. The CDR3 sequence is CASSQGGQEPPTDTQYF. CDR3 in DNA: TGTGCCAGCAGCCAGGGGGGACAGGAGCCCCCCACAGATACGCAGTATTTT.

This clonotype was counted ten times or more. This rearrangement joins TRBV2 to TRBJ1-3; D is unresolved. CDR1 is SNHLY and CDR2 is FYNNEI in the germline V gene. There are 13 residues in the CDR3. The V and J ends lost 8 bases and 4 bases respectively, with 12 bases between them. The CDR3 coding sequence is TGTGCCAGCGGGAGGACCCGGGGAAACACCATATATTTT. Amino acids: CASGRTRGNTIYF.